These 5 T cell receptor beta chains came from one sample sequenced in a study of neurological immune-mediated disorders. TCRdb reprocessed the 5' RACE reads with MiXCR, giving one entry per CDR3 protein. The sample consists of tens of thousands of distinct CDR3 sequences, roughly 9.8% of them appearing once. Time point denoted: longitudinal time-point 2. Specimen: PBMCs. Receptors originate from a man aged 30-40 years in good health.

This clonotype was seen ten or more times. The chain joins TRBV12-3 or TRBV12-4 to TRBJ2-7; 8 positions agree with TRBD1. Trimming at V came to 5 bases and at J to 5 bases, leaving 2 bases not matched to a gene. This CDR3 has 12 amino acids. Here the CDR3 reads CASSRTGNEQYF. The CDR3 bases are TGTGCCAGCAGTAGGACAGGGAACGAGCAGTACTTC.

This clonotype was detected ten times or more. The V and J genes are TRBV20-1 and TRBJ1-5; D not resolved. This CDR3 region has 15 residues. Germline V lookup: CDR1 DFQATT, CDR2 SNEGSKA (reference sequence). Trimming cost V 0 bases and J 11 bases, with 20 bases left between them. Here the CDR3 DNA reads TGCAGTGCTAGAGATCTAAGGGTCCCCAGTACGTCCCAGCATTTT. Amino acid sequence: CSARDLRVPSTSQHF.

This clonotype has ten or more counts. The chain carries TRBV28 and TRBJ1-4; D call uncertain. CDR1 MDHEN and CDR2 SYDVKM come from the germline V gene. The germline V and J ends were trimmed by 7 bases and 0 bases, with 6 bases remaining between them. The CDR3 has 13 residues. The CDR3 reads CASTKTTNEKLFF. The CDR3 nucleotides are TGTGCCAGCACCAAGACAACTAATGAAAAACTGTTTTTT. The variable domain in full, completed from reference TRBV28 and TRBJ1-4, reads DVKVTQSSRYLVKRTGEKVFLECVQDMDHENMFWYRQDPGLGLRLIYFSYDVKMKEKGDIPEGYSVSREKKERFSLILESASTNQTSMYLCASTKTTNEKLFFGSGTQLSVL.

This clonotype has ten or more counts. The CDR3 nucleotides read TGCGCCAGCAGCCCAGGGGAGGGGGGGCAGATATTTTTCTTC. The encoded protein is CASSPGEGGQIFFF. The chain joins TRBV5-1 to TRBJ2-1, with D perhaps matching TRBD2 (7 bases). Germline V gives CDR1 SGHRS, CDR2 YFSETQ. The CDR3 runs to 14 residues. V shed 4 bases and J shed 16 bases, with 24 bases lying between them. The variable domain in full, completed from reference TRBV5-1 and TRBJ2-1, reads KAGVTQTPRYLIKTRGQQVTLSCSPISGHRSVSWYQQTPGQGLQFLFEYFSETQRNKGNFPGRFSGRQFSNSRSEMNVSTLELGDSALYLCASSPGEGGQIFFFGPGTRLTVL.

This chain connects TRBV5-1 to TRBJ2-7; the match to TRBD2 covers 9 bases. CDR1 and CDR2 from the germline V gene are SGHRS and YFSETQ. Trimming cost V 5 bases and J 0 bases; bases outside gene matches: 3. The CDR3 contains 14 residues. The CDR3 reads CASRRTSDSYEQYF. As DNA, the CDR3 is TGCGCCAGCAGACGGACTAGCGACTCCTACGAGCAGTACTTC.